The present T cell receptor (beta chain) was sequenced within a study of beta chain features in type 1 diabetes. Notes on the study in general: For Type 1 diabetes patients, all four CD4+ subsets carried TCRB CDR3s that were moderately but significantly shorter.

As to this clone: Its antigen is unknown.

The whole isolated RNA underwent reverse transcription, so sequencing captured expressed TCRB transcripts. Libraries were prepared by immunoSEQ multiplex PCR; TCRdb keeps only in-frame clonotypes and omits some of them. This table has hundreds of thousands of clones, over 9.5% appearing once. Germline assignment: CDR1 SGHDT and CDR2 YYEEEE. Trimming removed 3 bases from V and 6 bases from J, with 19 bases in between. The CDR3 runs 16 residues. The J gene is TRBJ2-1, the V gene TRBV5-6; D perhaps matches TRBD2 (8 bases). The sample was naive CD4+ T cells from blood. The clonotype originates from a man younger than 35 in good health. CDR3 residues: CASSSAGTRTGNEQFF. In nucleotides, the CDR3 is TGTGCCAGCAGCTCGGCCGGGACTAGGACAGGCAATGAGCAGTTCTTC.